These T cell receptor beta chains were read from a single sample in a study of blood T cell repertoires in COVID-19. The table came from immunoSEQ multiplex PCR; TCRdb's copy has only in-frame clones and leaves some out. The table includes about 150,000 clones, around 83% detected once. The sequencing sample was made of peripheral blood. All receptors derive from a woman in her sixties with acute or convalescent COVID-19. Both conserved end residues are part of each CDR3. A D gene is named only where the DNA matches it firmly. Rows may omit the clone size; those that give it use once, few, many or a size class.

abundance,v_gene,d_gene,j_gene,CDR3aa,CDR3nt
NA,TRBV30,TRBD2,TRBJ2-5,CAWTRTRRGETQYF,TGTGCCTGGACACGGACTAGACGGGGAGAGACCCAGTACTTC
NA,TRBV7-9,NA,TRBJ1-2,CASSLGQGGTYGYTF,TGTGCCAGCAGCTTAGGGCAGGGCGGAACCTATGGCTACACCTTC
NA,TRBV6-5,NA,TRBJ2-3,CASVILGQDTQYF,TGTGCCAGCGTAATTCTCGGACAGGATACGCAGTATTTT
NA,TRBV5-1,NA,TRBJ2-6,CASSLDGQNSGANVLTF,TGCGCCAGCAGCCTGGATGGACAGAACTCTGGGGCCAACGTCCTGACTTTC
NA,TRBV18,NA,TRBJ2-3,CASSPVPLEGPQGTQYF,TGTGCCAGCTCACCAGTCCCTCTCGAGGGTCCACAGGGTACGCAGTATTTT
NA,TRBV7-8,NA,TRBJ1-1,CASTLIENTEAFF,TGTGCCAGCACCTTAATAGAAAACACTGAAGCTTTCTTT
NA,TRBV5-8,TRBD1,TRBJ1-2,CASSFTGVIGGYTF,TGTGCCAGCAGCTTTACAGGGGTAATCGGAGGCTACACCTTC
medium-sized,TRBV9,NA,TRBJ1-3,CASSPRLEAWGNTIYF,TGTGCCAGCAGCCCCCGACTTGAGGCGTGGGGAAACACCATATATTTT
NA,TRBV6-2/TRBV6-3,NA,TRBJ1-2,CASSYSMGGLPYGYTF,TGTGCCAGCAGTTACTCGATGGGGGGGCTCCCCTATGGCTACACCTTC
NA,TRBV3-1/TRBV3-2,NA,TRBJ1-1,CASSQGDRSYLAFF,TGTGCCAGCAGCCAGGGAGACAGGTCTTATTTGGCTTTCTTT
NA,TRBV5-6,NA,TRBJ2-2,CASSLGLLNTGELFF,TGTGCCAGCAGCTTGGGACTCCTGAACACCGGGGAGCTGTTTTTT
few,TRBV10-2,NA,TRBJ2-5,CASMGSQETQYF,TGCGCCAGCATGGGCAGCCAAGAGACCCAGTACTTC
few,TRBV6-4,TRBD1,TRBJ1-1,CASSDRTGLEAFF,TGTGCCAGCAGTGACAGGACAGGGCTTGAAGCTTTCTTT
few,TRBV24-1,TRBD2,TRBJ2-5,CATSDWTSGGETQYF,TGTGCCACCAGTGACTGGACTAGCGGGGGAGAGACCCAGTACTTC
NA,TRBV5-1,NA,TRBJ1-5,CASSPDSRNQPQHF,TGCGCCAGCAGCCCGGACAGCCGCAATCAGCCCCAGCATTTT
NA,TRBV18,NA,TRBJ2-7,CASSPPSAYEQYF,TGTGCCAGCTCACCACCGTCAGCCTACGAGCAGTACTTC
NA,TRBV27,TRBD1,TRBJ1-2,CASSPNPGQFYGYTF,TGTGCCAGCAGTCCAAATCCGGGACAGTTCTATGGCTACACCTTC
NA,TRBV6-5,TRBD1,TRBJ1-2,CASRDRGNYGYTF,TGTGCCAGCAGGGACAGGGGAAACTATGGCTACACCTTC
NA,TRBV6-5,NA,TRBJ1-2,CASSYEDREGYGYTF,TGTGCCAGCAGTTACGAGGACAGAGAGGGATATGGCTACACCTTC
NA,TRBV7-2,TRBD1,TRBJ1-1,CASSLSGGLGEAFF,TGTGCCAGCAGCTTATCAGGGGGGTTAGGTGAAGCTTTCTTT
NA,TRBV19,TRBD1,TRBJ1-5,CASSILTGGNQPQHF,TGTGCCAGTAGTATTCTTACAGGGGGCAATCAGCCCCAGCATTTT
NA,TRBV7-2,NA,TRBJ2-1,CASSLLQGGYNEQFF,TGTGCCAGCAGCTTACTTCAGGGGGGATACAATGAGCAGTTCTTC
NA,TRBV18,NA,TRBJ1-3,CASSPAGSSGNTIYF,TGTGCCAGCTCACCGGCAGGATCCTCTGGAAACACCATATATTTT
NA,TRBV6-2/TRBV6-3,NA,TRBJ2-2,CASSYIANTGELFF,TGTGCCAGCAGTTATATAGCAAACACCGGGGAGCTGTTTTTT
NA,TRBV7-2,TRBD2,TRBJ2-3,CASSRDYLSTDTQYF,TGTGCCAGCAGCAGGGACTATCTAAGCACAGATACGCAGTATTTT
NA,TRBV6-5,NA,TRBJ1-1,CASSMTVNTEAFF,TGTGCCAGCAGCATGACAGTAAACACTGAAGCTTTCTTT
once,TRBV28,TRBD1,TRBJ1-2,CASSSGQRWYGYTF,TGTGCCAGCAGTTCGGGACAGCGCTGGTATGGCTACACCTTC
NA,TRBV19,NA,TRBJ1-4,CASSIASGGEKLFF,TGTGCCAGTAGTATAGCTTCGGGCGGGGAAAAACTGTTTTTT
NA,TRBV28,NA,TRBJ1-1,CASTERQGRTEAFF,TGTGCCAGCACCGAACGTCAGGGTCGGACTGAAGCTTTCTTT
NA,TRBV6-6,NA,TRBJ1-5,CASSVTGTFSNQPQHF,TGTGCCAGCAGCGTAACAGGGACGTTTAGCAATCAGCCCCAGCATTTT
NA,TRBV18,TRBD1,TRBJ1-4,CASSPRQGENEKLFF,TGTGCCAGCTCACCTCGACAGGGCGAGAATGAAAAACTGTTTTTT
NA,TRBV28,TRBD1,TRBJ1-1,CASSLSYRGTEAFF,TGTGCCAGCAGTTTATCCTACAGGGGTACTGAAGCTTTCTTT
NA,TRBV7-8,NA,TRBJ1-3,CASSPGMTGNTIYF,TGTGCCAGCAGCCCGGGTATGACTGGAAACACCATATATTTT
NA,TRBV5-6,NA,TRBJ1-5,CASSPGGLNQPQHF,TGTGCCAGCAGCCCGGGGGGATTGAATCAGCCCCAGCATTTT
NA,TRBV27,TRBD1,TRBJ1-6,CASSPRDRGYSPLHF,TGTGCCAGCAGTCCTCGGGACAGGGGGTACTCACCCCTCCACTTT
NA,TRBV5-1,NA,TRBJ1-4,CASRLGGANEKLFF,TGCGCCAGCCGCCTTGGAGGGGCGAATGAAAAACTGTTTTTT
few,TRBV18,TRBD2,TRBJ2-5,CASSPSGSETQYF,TGTGCCAGCTCACCTAGCGGGTCGGAGACCCAGTACTTC
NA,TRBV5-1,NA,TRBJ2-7,CASSPGAPTGEQYF,TGCGCCAGCAGCCCAGGGGCACCGACGGGGGAGCAGTACTTC
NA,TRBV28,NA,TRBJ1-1,CASSLSSVNTEAFF,TGTGCCAGCAGTTTATCGTCAGTAAACACTGAAGCTTTCTTT
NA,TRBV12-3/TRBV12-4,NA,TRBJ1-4,CASSPQENEKLFF,TGTGCCAGCAGTCCACAGGAGAATGAAAAACTGTTTTTT
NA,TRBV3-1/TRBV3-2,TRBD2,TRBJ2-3,CASSLTSLAGGSTDTQYF,TGTGCCAGCAGCTTAACTTCCCTAGCGGGGGGTAGCACAGATACGCAGTATTTT
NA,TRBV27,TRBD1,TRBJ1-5,CASSPVQGATPNQPQHF,TGTGCCAGCAGTCCGGTCCAGGGGGCTACCCCTAATCAGCCCCAGCATTTT
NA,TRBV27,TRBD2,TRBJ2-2,CASSSRRAGGNGGELFF,TGTGCCAGCAGTTCCCGAAGAGCGGGGGGTAATGGCGGGGAGCTGTTTTTT
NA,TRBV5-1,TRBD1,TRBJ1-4,CASSLGGTVNEKLFF,TGCGCCAGCAGCTTGGGAGGGACAGTGAATGAAAAACTGTTTTTT
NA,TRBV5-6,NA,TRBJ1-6,CASSRGQLYNSPLHF,TGTGCCAGCAGCCGGGGACAACTCTATAATTCACCCCTCCACTTT
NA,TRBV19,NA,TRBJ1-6,CASSLPGYSPLHF,TGTGCCAGTAGTCTCCCAGGGTATTCACCCCTCCACTTT
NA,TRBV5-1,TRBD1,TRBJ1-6,CASSLGQGGGSPLHF,TGCGCCAGCAGCTTGGGACAGGGTGGAGGATCACCCCTCCACTTT
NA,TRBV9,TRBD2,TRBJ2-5,CASTWTSGGLRWTQYF,TGTGCCAGCACCTGGACTAGCGGGGGGCTTCGGTGGACCCAGTACTTC
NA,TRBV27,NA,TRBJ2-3,CASSYRGTHDTQYF,TGTGCCAGCAGTTATAGGGGAACACACGATACGCAGTATTTT
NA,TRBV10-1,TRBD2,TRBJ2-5,CASSGRLAGQETQYF,TGCGCCAGCAGCGGTCGACTAGCGGGGCAAGAGACCCAGTACTTC
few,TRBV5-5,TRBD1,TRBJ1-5,CASSLYRGGQPQHF,TGTGCCAGCAGCCTATACAGGGGCGGGCAGCCCCAGCATTTT
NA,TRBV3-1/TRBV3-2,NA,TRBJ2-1,CASSQANRNNEQFF,TGTGCCAGCAGCCAAGCTAACAGGAACAATGAGCAGTTCTTC
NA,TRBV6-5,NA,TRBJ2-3,CASSSTGSTDTQYF,TGTGCCAGCAGTTCCACAGGGAGCACAGATACGCAGTATTTT
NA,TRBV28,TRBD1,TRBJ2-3,CASSSSGTGGRDTQYF,TGTGCCAGCAGTTCATCCGGGACAGGGGGCAGAGATACGCAGTATTTT
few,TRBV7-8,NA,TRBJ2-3,CASSLEGEWSTDTQYF,TGTGCCAGCAGCTTAGAGGGGGAATGGAGCACAGATACGCAGTATTTT